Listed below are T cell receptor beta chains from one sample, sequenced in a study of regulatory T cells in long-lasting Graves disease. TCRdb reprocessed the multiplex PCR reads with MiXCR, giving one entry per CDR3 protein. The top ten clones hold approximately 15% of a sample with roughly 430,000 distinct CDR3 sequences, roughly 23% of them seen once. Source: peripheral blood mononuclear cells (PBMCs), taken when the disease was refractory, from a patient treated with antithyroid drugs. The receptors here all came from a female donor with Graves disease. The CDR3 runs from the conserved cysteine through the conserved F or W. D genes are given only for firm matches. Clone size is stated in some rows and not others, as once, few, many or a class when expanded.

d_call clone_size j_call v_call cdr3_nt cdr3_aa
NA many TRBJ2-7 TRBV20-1 TGCAGTGCTTTAGACGGGATCCAGGACGAGCAGTACTTC CSALDGIQDEQYF
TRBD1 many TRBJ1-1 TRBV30 TGTGCCTGGACCACAGGGGACGGGACTGAAGCTTTCTTT CAWTTGDGTEAFF
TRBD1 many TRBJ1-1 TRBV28 TGTGCCAGCAGTTTGCCGACAGGGGGGTTCACTGAAGCTTTCTTT CASSLPTGGFTEAFF
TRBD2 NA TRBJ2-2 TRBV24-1 TGTGCCACCAGTGATTTGCTAACTAGCGGGATTACCGGGGAGCTGTTTTTT CATSDLLTSGITGELFF
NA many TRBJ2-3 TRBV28 TGTGCCAGCAGTTTATTGGGTGTACGCACAGATACGCAGTATTTT CASSLLGVRTDTQYF
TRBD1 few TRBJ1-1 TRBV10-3 TGTGCCATCAGTGGAGGGACAGGGGCTTTCTTT CAISGGTGAFF
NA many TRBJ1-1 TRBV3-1 TGTGCCAGCAGCCAGGCAACCAGTGAAGCTTTCTTT CASSQATSEAFF
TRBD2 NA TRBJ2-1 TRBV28 TGTGCCAGCAGTTTGGTGACTAGCACGAGCGATGAGCAGTTCTTC CASSLVTSTSDEQFF
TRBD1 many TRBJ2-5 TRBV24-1 TGTGCCACCAGTGATTTGAACAGGGGAAGAGAGACCCAGTACTTC CATSDLNRGRETQYF
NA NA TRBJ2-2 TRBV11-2 TGTGCCAGCAGCTTAAGGCCTTCACCCGCGAACACCGGGGAGCTGTTTTTT CASSLRPSPANTGELFF
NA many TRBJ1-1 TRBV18 TGTGCCAGCTCACCTGCAGGGAACACTGAAGCTTTCTTT CASSPAGNTEAFF
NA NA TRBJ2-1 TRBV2 TGTGCCAGCAGTGAAGACGGCATCGGCTCCTACAATGAGCAGTTCTTC CASSEDGIGSYNEQFF
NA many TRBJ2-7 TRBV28 TGTGCCAGCATCGACCCGGGGGCCCGGAGGCAGTACTTC CASIDPGARRQYF